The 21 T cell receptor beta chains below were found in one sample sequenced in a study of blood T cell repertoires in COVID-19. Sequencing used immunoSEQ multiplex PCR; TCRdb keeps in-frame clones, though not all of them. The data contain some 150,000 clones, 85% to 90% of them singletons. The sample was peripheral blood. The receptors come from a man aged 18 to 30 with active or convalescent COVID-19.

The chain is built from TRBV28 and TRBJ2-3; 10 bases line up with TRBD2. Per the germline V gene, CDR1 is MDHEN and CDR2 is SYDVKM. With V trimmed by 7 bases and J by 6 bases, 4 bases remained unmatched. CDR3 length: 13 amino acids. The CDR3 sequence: CASNLAGVDTQYF. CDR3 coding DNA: TGTGCCAGCAACCTAGCGGGGGTTGATACGCAGTATTTT.

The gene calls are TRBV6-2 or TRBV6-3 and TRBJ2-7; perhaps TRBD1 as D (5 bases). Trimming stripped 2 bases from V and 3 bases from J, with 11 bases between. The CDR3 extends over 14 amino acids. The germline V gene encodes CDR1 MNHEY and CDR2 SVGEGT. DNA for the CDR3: TGTGCCAGCAGTTACGCCGACAGACTCTACGAGCAGTACGTC. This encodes CASSYADRLYEQYV.

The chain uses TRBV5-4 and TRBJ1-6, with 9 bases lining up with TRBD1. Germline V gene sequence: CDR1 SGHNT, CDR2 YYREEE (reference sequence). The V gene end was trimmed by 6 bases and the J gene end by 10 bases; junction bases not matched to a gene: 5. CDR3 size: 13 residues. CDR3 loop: CASKQGANSPLHF. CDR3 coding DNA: TGTGCCAGCAAACAGGGGGCGAACTCACCCCTCCACTTT.

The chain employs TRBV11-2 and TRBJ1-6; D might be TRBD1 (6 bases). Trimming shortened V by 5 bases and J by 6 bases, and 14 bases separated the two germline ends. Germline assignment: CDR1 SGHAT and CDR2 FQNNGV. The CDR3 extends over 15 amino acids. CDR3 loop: CASSVDSFFNSPLHF. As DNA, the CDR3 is TGTGCCAGCAGCGTGGACAGCTTTTTTAATTCACCCCTCCACTTT.

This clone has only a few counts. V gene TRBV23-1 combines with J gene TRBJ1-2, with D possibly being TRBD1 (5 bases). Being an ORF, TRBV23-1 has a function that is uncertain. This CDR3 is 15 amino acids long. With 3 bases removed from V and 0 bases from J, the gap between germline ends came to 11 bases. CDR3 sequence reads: CASSQGQTANYGYTF. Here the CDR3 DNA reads TGCGCCAGCAGTCAGGGGCAGACTGCTAACTATGGCTACACCTTC.

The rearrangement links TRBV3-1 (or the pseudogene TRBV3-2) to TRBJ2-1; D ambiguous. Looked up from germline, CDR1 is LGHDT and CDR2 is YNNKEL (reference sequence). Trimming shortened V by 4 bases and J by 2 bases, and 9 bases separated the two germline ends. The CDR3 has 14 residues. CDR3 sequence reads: CASSPSPTYNEQFF. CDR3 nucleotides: TGTGCCAGCAGCCCGAGCCCTACCTACAATGAGCAGTTCTTC.

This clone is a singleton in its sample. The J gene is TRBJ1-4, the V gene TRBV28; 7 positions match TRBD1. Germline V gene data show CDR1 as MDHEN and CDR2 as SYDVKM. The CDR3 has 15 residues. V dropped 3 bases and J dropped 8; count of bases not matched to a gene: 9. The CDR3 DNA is TGTGCCAGCAGTTTTACCGACAGGGTTGGAGAAAAACTGTTTTTT. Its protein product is CASSFTDRVGEKLFF. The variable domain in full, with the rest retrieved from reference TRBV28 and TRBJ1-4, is DVKVTQSSRYLVKRTGEKVFLECVQDMDHENMFWYRQDPGLGLRLIYFSYDVKMKEKGDIPEGYSVSREKKERFSLILESASTNQTSMYLCASSFTDRVGEKLFFGSGTQLSVL.

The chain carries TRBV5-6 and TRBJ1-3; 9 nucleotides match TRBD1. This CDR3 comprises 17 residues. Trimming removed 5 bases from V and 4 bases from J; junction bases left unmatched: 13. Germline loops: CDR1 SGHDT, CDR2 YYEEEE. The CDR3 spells CASSSPWDRVRGNTIYF. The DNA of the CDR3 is TGTGCCAGCAGTTCGCCCTGGGACAGGGTGAGAGGAAACACCATATATTTT.

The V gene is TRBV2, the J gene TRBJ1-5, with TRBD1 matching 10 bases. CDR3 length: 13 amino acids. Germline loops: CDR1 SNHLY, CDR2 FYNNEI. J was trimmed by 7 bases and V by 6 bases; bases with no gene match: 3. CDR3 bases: TGTGCCAGCAGCGGGACAGGGGACCAGCCCCAGCATTTT. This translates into CASSGTGDQPQHF.

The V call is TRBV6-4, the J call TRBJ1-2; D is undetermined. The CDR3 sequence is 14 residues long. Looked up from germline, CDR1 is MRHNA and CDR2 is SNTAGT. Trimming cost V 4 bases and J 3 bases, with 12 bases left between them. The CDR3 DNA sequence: TGTGCCAGCAGTGTGGAGCACGCTGACTATGGCTACACCTTC. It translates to CASSVEHADYGYTF.

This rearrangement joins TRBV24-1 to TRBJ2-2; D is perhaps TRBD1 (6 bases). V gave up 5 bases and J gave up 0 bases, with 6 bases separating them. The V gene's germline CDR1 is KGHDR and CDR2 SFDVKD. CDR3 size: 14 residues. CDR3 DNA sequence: TGTGCCACCAGTGGGGGGCCGAACACCGGGGAGCTGTTTTTT. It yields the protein CATSGGPNTGELFF.

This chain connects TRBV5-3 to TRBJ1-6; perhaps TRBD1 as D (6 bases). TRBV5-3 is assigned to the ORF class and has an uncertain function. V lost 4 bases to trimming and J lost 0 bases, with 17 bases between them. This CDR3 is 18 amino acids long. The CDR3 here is CARSDDATRGSYNSPLHF. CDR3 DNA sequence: TGTGCCAGAAGCGACGACGCGACCAGGGGCTCCTATAATTCACCCCTCCACTTT.

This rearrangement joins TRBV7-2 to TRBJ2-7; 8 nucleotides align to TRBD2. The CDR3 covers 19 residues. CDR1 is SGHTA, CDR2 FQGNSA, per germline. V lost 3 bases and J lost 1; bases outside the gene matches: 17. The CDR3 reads CASSLGTLAGERPSYEQYF. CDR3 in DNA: TGTGCCAGCAGCTTGGGCACTCTAGCGGGTGAACGCCCATCCTACGAGCAGTACTTC.

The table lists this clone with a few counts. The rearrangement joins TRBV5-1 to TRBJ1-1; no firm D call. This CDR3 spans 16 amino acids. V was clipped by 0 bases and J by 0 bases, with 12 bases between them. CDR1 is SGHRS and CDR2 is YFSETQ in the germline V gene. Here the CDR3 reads CASSLAGSTMNTEAFF. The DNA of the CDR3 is TGCGCCAGCAGCTTGGCCGGGTCGACTATGAACACTGAAGCTTTCTTT.

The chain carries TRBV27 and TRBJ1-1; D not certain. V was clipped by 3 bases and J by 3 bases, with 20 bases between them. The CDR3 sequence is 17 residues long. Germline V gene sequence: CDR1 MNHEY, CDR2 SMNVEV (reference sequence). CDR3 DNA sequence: TGTGCCAGCAGTTTTCGGGATCCGATCTTCTCCGACACTGAAGCTTTCTTT. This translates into CASSFRDPIFSDTEAFF.

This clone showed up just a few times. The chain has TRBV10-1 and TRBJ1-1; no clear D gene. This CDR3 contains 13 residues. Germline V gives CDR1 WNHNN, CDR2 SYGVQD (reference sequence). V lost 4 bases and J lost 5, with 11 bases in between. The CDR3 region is CASSGPGRTEAFF. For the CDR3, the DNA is TGCGCCAGCAGTGGTCCGGGGAGAACTGAAGCTTTCTTT.

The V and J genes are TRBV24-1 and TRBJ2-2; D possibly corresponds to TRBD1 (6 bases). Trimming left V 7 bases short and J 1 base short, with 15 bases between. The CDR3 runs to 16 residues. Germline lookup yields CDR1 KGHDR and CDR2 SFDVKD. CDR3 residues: CATRGSGRGNTGELFF. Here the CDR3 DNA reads TGTGCCACCAGAGGCTCAGGCAGGGGGAACACCGGGGAGCTGTTTTTT.

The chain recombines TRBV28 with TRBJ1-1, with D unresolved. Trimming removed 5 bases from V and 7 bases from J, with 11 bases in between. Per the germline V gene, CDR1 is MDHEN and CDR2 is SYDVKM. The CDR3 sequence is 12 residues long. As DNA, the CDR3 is TGTGCCAGCAGTCTCCGAGCAGGTGAAGCTTTCTTT. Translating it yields CASSLRAGEAFF.

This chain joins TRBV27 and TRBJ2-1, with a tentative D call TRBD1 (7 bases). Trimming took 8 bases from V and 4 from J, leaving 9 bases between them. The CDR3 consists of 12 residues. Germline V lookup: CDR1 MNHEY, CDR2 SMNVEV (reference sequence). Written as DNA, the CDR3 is TGTGCCAGCGCGGGACAGTACAATGAGCAGTTCTTC. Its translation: CASAGQYNEQFF.

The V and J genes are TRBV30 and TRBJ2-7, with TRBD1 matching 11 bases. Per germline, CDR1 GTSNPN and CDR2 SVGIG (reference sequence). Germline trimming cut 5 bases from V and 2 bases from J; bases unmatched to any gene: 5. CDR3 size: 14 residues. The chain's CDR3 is CAWAGQGGPYEQYV. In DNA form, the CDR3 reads TGTGCCTGGGCGGGACAGGGGGGGCCCTACGAGCAGTACGTC.

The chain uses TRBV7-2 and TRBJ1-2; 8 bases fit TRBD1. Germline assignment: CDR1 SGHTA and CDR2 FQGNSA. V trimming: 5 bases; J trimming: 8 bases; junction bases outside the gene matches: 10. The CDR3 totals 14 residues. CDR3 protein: CASSPSAGGGGYTF. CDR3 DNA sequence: TGTGCCAGCAGCCCCTCGGCAGGGGGCGGAGGCTACACCTTC.